The 24 T cell receptor beta chains below were found in one sample sequenced in a study of long-term antiretroviral therapy in people with HIV. Researchers ran immunoSEQ v3.0 at survey level. Assay: immunoSEQ multiplex PCR; the TCRdb copy retains only in-frame clones and omits some. The data hold approximately 41,000 clones, with approximately 79% observed a single time. Specimen: unsorted PBMCs, collected 1.5 years after starting antiretroviral therapy. These receptors all stem from a man younger than 35 with HIV.

The chain combines TRBV11-1 with TRBJ1-1; D is unresolved. CDR3 length: 14 residues. Trimming stripped 3 bases from V and 1 base from J, with 9 bases between. CDR1 SGHAT and CDR2 FQDESV come from the germline V gene (reference sequence). CDR3 coding DNA: TGTGCCAGCAGCTTTCGAAGCAAGAACACTGAAGCTTTCTTT. Residues: CASSFRSKNTEAFF.

The CDR3 sequence: CASSLFRLNTGELFF. The CDR3 region has the DNA TGTGCCAGCAGTTTATTTCGGCTGAACACCGGGGAGCTGTTTTTT. This chain uses TRBV28 with TRBJ2-2; D ambiguous. This CDR3 has 15 amino acids. Germline-derived CDR1 and CDR2 are MDHEN and SYDVKM. The V gene lost 1 base and the J gene lost 1 base, with 7 bases spanning the gap.

The rearrangement joins TRBV5-1 to TRBJ1-3, with 10 positions matching TRBD1. The J segment lost 0 bases and the V segment lost 4 bases, leaving 13 bases of the junction unmatched. The germline CDR1 and CDR2 sequences are SGHRS and YFSETQ. CDR3 length: 19 residues. CDR3 nucleotides: TGCGCCAGCAGCACGGGACCATGGACAGGGGGGATCTCTGGAAACACCATATATTTT. This translates into CASSTGPWTGGISGNTIYF.

This chain connects TRBV19 to TRBJ1-2; tentative D call: TRBD1 (6 bases). This CDR3 is built from 13 residues. The V end lost 4 bases, the J end lost 4 bases, and 10 bases lay between the germline ends. CDR1 and CDR2 from the germline V gene are LNHDA and SQIVND (reference sequence). The CDR3 is CASSRGQTYGYTF. The CDR3 DNA follows: TGTGCCAGTAGTAGAGGACAGACCTATGGCTACACCTTC.

J is TRBJ2-7 and V is TRBV6-6; D is possibly TRBD1 (6 bases). The germline V and J ends were trimmed by 6 bases and 0 bases, with 12 bases remaining between them. This CDR3 region has 14 residues. Germline CDR1 is MNHNY and CDR2 is SVGAGI (reference sequence). The CDR3 coding sequence is TGTGCCAGCAGAACTGGACAGAGCTCCTACGAGCAGTACTTC. This sequence encodes CASRTGQSSYEQYF.

The rearrangement uses TRBV10-3 and TRBJ2-3, with D possibly matching TRBD2 (6 bases). The CDR3 spans 16 residues. With 2 bases removed from V and 2 bases from J, the gap between germline ends came to 14 bases. Germline CDR1 and CDR2: ENHRY and SYGVKD. Here the CDR3 reads CAISEPTSSFTDTQYF. The CDR3 bases are TGTGCCATCAGTGAGCCGACTAGTTCCTTCACAGATACGCAGTATTTT.

This chain uses TRBV5-1 with TRBJ1-2; 7 positions match TRBD1. The germline gives CDR1 SGHRS, CDR2 YFSETQ. The CDR3 is made up of 16 amino acids. The V gene end was trimmed by 4 bases and the J gene end by 4 bases; junction bases not matched to a gene: 13. The CDR3 DNA sequence: TGCGCCAGCAGCACCGAAAGACAGGGAGGTAGCTATGGCTACACCTTC. It encodes CASSTERQGGSYGYTF. The complete variable domain, with remaining parts taken from reference TRBV5-1 and TRBJ1-2, reads KAGVTQTPRYLIKTRGQQVTLSCSPISGHRSVSWYQQTPGQGLQFLFEYFSETQRNKGNFPGRFSGRQFSNSRSEMNVSTLELGDSALYLCASSTERQGGSYGYTFGSGTRLTVV.

CDR3 protein: CASSLVVDTEAFF. For the CDR3, the DNA is TGCGCCAGCAGCTTGGTTGTTGACACTGAAGCTTTCTTT. The J gene is TRBJ1-1, the V gene TRBV5-1; D is unresolved. The CDR3 is 13 amino acids. V was clipped by 0 bases and J by 3 bases, with 6 bases between them. Germline CDR1 and CDR2: SGHRS and YFSETQ.

The rearrangement uses TRBV4-3 and TRBJ1-2; D is unresolved. The ends were cut back, 0 bases at V and 4 bases at J, with 12 bases in the middle. This CDR3 comprises 15 residues. CDR1 and CDR2 (germline): LGHNA, YSLEER. The DNA of the CDR3 is TGCGCCAGCAGCCAAGAGACGGGGAGCGGCTATGGCTACACCTTC. Protein product: CASSQETGSGYGYTF.

The chain couples TRBV9 to TRBJ2-6, with 12 bases that match TRBD2. V lost 4 bases and J lost 4; bases outside the gene matches: 18. The CDR3 covers 21 residues. Looked up from germline, CDR1 is SGDLS and CDR2 is YYNGEE. The CDR3 region has the DNA TGTGCCAGCAGCCCCCCCCCGACTAGCGGGAGTATCTCGGCGGGGGCCAACGTCCTGACTTTC. This codes for CASSPPPTSGSISAGANVLTF.

The chain recombines TRBV19 with TRBJ2-2; maybe TRBD2 (5 bases). CDR3 length equals 15 residues. Trimming removed 3 bases at V and 1 base at J, with 9 bases between. Germline CDR1 and CDR2: LNHDA and SQIVND (reference sequence). The CDR3 here is CASSIGERNTGELFF. CDR3 coding DNA: TGTGCCAGTAGTATCGGGGAAAGGAACACCGGGGAGCTGTTTTTT.

The rearrangement uses TRBV7-2 and TRBJ2-3; no reliable D call. CDR3 length: 13 residues. Germline V CDR1 and CDR2: SGHTA, FQGNSA. Trimming left V 4 bases short and J 6 bases short, with 11 bases between. Here the CDR3 reads CASSSSLRDTQYF. CDR3 nucleotides: TGTGCCAGCAGCTCATCCCTTAGGGATACGCAGTATTTT.

CDR3 loop: CASSEYLTGYTF. DNA for the CDR3: TGCGCCAGCAGTGAGTACTTGACAGGCTACACCTTC. The chain carries TRBV10-1 and TRBJ1-2, with D unclear. This CDR3 comprises 12 residues. V lost 1 base to trimming and J lost 8 bases, with 8 bases between them. CDR1 WNHNN and CDR2 SYGVQD come from the germline V gene (reference sequence).

This clone came up once. The chain joins TRBV9 to TRBJ2-2; no clear D. The CDR3 spans 14 residues. The V end was cut by 0 bases, the J end by 3 bases, with 6 bases between. The germline V gene encodes CDR1 SGDLS and CDR2 YYNGEE. CDR3 in amino acids: CASSVAMDTGELFF. The CDR3, as DNA: TGTGCCAGCAGCGTAGCTATGGACACCGGGGAGCTGTTTTTT.

V gene TRBV18 combines with J gene TRBJ2-1; TRBD1 matches 8 bases. The CDR3 loop spans 17 amino acids. Germline loops: CDR1 KGHSH, CDR2 LQKENI. Trimming removed 4 bases from V and 5 bases from J; junction bases left unmatched: 13. In nucleotides, the CDR3 is TGTGCCAGCTCACAGGGGGGTTGGACAGGGCGCAACAATGAGCAGTTCTTC. Protein: CASSQGGWTGRNNEQFF.

The chain uses TRBV10-3 and TRBJ1-1, with D possibly being TRBD1 (6 bases). Trimming left V 10 bases short and J 0 bases short, with 15 bases between. CDR3 length: 14 residues. Germline V gives CDR1 ENHRY, CDR2 SYGVKD. This CDR3 reads CATERGGLNTEAFF. For the CDR3, the DNA is TGTGCCACCGAACGGGGGGGCCTGAACACTGAAGCTTTCTTT.

This clone was picked up one time. The chain uses TRBV18 and TRBJ2-5, with no clear D. CDR3 length: 14 amino acids. V was trimmed by 1 base and J by 4 bases, leaving 10 bases between them. Germline-derived CDR1 and CDR2 are KGHSH and LQKENI. The CDR3 DNA is TGTGCCAGCTCACCACAGGGTTTGGGAGAGACCCAGTACTTC. It translates to CASSPQGLGETQYF.

This clone was found a few times. The chain is built from TRBV9 and TRBJ2-7; perhaps D is TRBD1 or TRBD2 (5 bases each). The V and J ends lost 0 bases and 6 bases respectively, with 10 bases between them. The CDR3 runs to 13 residues. Germline CDR1 reads SGDLS; CDR2 reads YYNGEE. For the CDR3, the DNA is TGTGCCAGCAGCGTAGCTACGGGACGCGAGCAGTACTTC. Translating gives CASSVATGREQYF.

The rearrangement joins TRBV7-9 to TRBJ2-7, with 8 bases identical to TRBD2. V dropped 5 bases and J dropped 1; count of bases not matched to a gene: 10. CDR1 and CDR2 (germline): SEHNR, FQNEAQ (reference sequence). CDR3 length: 16 amino acids. CDR3 protein: CASSHDRGGPSYEQYF. The CDR3 nucleotides read TGTGCCAGCAGCCACGACCGGGGGGGTCCTTCCTACGAGCAGTACTTC.

This clone was recorded once. This sequence joins TRBV25-1 and TRBJ2-4, with TRBD1 identical over 9 bases. The CDR3 extends over 17 amino acids. Germline V lookup: CDR1 MGHDK, CDR2 SYGVNS. Losses at the gene ends were 6 bases for V and 1 base for J; bases not matched to a gene: 10. The CDR3 coding sequence is TGTGCCAGCAGCTGGACAGGGGCGGTTACGGCCAAAAACATTCAGTACTTC. Protein: CASSWTGAVTAKNIQYF.

The rearrangement links TRBV5-1 to TRBJ2-7, with 7 bases matching TRBD2. Germline CDR1 is SGHRS and CDR2 is YFSETQ. The CDR3 loop spans 14 amino acids. The V gene end was trimmed by 5 bases and the J gene end by 0 bases; junction bases not matched to a gene: 5. CDR3 in amino acids: CASSVGGGSYEQYF. The CDR3 coding sequence is TGCGCCAGCAGTGTGGGGGGGGGCTCCTACGAGCAGTACTTC.

J is TRBJ2-1 and V is TRBV9, with D perhaps TRBD2 (6 bases). CDR1 and CDR2 from the germline V gene are SGDLS and YYNGEE. The CDR3 has 12 amino acids. V was pared by 4 bases and J by 13 bases, with 15 bases between. The CDR3 nucleotides read TGTGCCAGCAGCCCCTCGGGACTTCAACAGTTCTTC. Translated: CASSPSGLQQFF.

The chain has TRBV27 and TRBJ1-2; D uncertain. Germline-derived CDR1 and CDR2 are MNHEY and SMNVEV (reference sequence). Trimming stripped 5 bases from V and 3 bases from J, with 7 bases between. This CDR3 spans 12 amino acids. CDR3 region: CASSGGYYGYTF. CDR3 sequence (DNA): TGTGCCAGCAGTGGCGGGTACTATGGCTACACCTTC.

This sequence joins TRBV28 and TRBJ1-1; D may be TRBD1 (5 bases). The germline CDR1 and CDR2 sequences are MDHEN and SYDVKM. The length of the CDR3 is 12 residues. V dropped 7 bases and J dropped 11 bases, with 17 bases sitting between them. In DNA, the CDR3 is TGTGCCAGCACCCAGGGACGGAGGCAGGCTTTCTTT. Translation: CASTQGRRQAFF. The whole variable domain, filled in from reference TRBV28 and TRBJ1-1, reads DVKVTQSSRYLVKRTGEKVFLECVQDMDHENMFWYRQDPGLGLRLIYFSYDVKMKEKGDIPEGYSVSREKKERFSLILESASTNQTSMYLCASTQGRRQAFFGQGTRLTVV.